This T cell receptor beta chain was captured by sequencing in a study of T and B cells in COVID-19 patients. Each TRB amplification used roughly 250-550 ng of genomic DNA from blood. The CDR3 runs 16 residues. Germline lookup yields CDR1 MNHNS and CDR2 SASEGT. This clonotype was detected a few times. BIOMED2 TRB-A/B primer pools were used in multiplex TRB PCR. TCRdb re-called the multiplex PCR reads through MiXCR, storing one row per CDR3 protein. The sample yields around 21,000 distinct CDR3 sequences, about 31% seen once. The chain employs TRBV6-1 and TRBJ2-3, with TRBD2 matching 12 bases. Sequenced: blood. The sequence came from a human donor who had recovered from COVID-19. The CDR3 DNA reads as TGTGCTATCTTAGGACTAGCGGGGTCCGCCATGGATACGCAGTATTTT. Protein product: CAILGLAGSAMDTQYF.